This TCR beta chain was recorded in a study of OX40 agonist ivuxolimab in advanced cancers. Study results and caveats: CD8+ T cells averaged more expanded clones than CD4+.

CDR3 length: 15 residues. V was pared by 0 bases and J by 8 bases, with 7 bases of the junction left unmatched. From germline, CDR1 is MNHEY and CDR2 SVGAGI. This table comes from immunoSEQ multiplex PCR, and its TCRdb copy is limited to in-frame clones, with some not included. This sample has roughly 56,000 clones, with approximately 80% found just once. A word on this clone: Its target is unknown.

The TCR comes from an adult with an advanced solid tumor such as melanoma, head and neck, liver or kidney cancer. Source: CD4+ or CD8+ T cells sorted from blood, taken in a trial of the OX40 agonist ivuxolimab. The chain uses TRBV6-5 and TRBJ1-1; 9 bases map to TRBD1. Here the CDR3 DNA reads TGTGCCAGCAGTTACTCCGGTGACAGGGGGAAGGAAGCTTTCTTT. Protein: CASSYSGDRGKEAFF.